This T cell receptor beta chain was documented in a study of T cell changes during pregnancy in multiple sclerosis. Measured with immunoSEQ multiplex PCR; TCRdb has only the in-frame clones, and not every one. The repertoire holds around 42,000 clones, with about 92% as singletons. Trimming removed 8 bases from V and 3 bases from J, with 13 bases in between. This CDR3 has 14 residues. From germline, CDR1 is SGHTA and CDR2 FQGNSA. The chain carries TRBV7-2 and TRBJ1-4; D unclear. The source is a female donor with multiple sclerosis, enrolled in a pregnancy study. The material sequenced was CD4+ T cells from peripheral blood mononuclear cells, taken in the third trimester of pregnancy. The CDR3 region has the DNA TGTGCCAGCGGTCTAGGGAGATCTAATGAAAAACTGTTTTTT. Protein: CASGLGRSNEKLFF.